Listed below are T cell receptor beta chains from one sample, sequenced in a study of cytomegalovirus exposure and HLA in healthy donors. Repertoires were generated with immunoSEQ multiplex PCR, while TCRdb's copy carries only in-frame clones and drops some. The sample comprises about 190,000 clones, more than 65% of which are singletons, and 3.5% to 4% rests with the top ten. Material for sequencing was PBMCs. These receptors were taken from a man aged 45-60 years in good health and CMV-seronegative. The conserved cysteine and the conserved F or W are not part of the CDR3 here. The order of the fields is J gene, CDR3 length, V gene, CDR3 protein.

TRBJ2-7	12	TRBV19	ASSPRDRGREQC
TRBJ1-6	13	TRBV9	ASSVVDRGASPLH
TRBJ2-3	15	TRBV27	ASSSTSGGRSTDTQY
TRBJ2-5	12	TRBV7-2	ASSLGRVLETQY
TRBJ2-3	15	TRBV7-2	ASSLEVFGGSLNTQY
TRBJ1-6	12	TRBV2	ASRGTVTLSPLH
TRBJ1-5	16	TRBV7-2	ASSGRATGTGTGQPQH
TRBJ1-1	13	TRBV19	ASTIQGPLNTEAF
TRBJ2-1	13	TRBV2	ASSAGQGPLNEQF
TRBJ1-4	11	TRBV30	AWGSGRREKLF
TRBJ2-5	12	TRBV5-1	ASSLGGFGETQY
TRBJ1-2	10	TRBV5-6	ASSLDRHGYT
TRBJ2-5	13	TRBV6-5	ASSYPGGPEETQY
TRBJ2-5	11	TRBV27	ASSPRDRETQY
TRBJ2-3	13	TRBV30	AWSVSGLSTDTQY
TRBJ1-4	15	TRBV5-1	ASSLGQFFLANEKLF
TRBJ1-1	14	TRBV5-1	ASSSDRGRLAPEAF
TRBJ1-2	12	TRBV4-1	ASSLLDRGYGYT
TRBJ2-3	13	TRBV6-5	ASSYSVAGSGSQY
TRBJ2-7	15	TRBV7-2	ASSLTGQALVLGEQY
TRBJ1-1	9	TRBV2	GGGSNTEAF
TRBJ1-6	12	TRBV19	ASSLGTGASPLH
TRBJ2-5	13	TRBV7-2	ASRNLAGGRVTQY
TRBJ2-1	13	TRBV12-5	ASGTGQGSYNEQF
TRBJ2-7	13	TRBV7-8	ASSLSQGNIYEQY
TRBJ1-1	10	TRBV2	ASSAENTEAF
TRBJ1-1	10	TRBV2	ASDRADTEAF
TRBJ1-1	10	TRBV7-9	ASSLPGTEAF
TRBJ2-2	18	TRBV7-8	ASSPFTLLRTGQNTGELF
TRBJ1-4	12	TRBV7-2	ASSLDRGSEKLF
TRBJ1-2	11	TRBV7-2	ASSLDRGYGYT
TRBJ2-1	11	TRBV29-1	SVERMDNYEQF
TRBJ1-4	13	TRBV6-6	ASSRTGSTNEKLF
TRBJ2-2	16	TRBV2	ASSETLLQSLNTGELF
TRBJ1-1	12	TRBV6-1	ASSERGRYTEAF
TRBJ2-1	11	TRBV28	ASSLVRGNEQF
TRBJ2-1	14	TRBV5-8	ASSPMGGARVNEQF
TRBJ2-7	12	TRBV5-6	ASSYRGSSYEQY
TRBJ1-1	10	TRBV7-9	ASSLSFTEAF
TRBJ2-3	10	TRBV30	AWSVLLSTQY
TRBJ2-3	11	TRBV7-2	ASSLGATDTQY
TRBJ2-3	12	TRBV7-8	ASSLARGTDTQY
TRBJ1-1	12	TRBV5-6	ASSLTGSATEAF
TRBJ2-7	14	TRBV7-9	ASSDPMDRSSYEQY
TRBJ1-1	14	TRBV7-8	ASSSLTGQVNTEAF
TRBJ2-7	12	TRBV7-2	ASSLGQGPHEQY
TRBJ2-3	13	TRBV11-2	ASSPDSPSTDTQY
TRBJ2-2	11	TRBV7-2	ASSQTATGELF
TRBJ2-5	11	TRBV15	ATTSGNQETQY
TRBJ2-5	12	TRBV7-6	ASSLGDFQETQY
TRBJ1-6	13	TRBV6-1	ATNPQGGYNSPLH
TRBJ2-1	12	TRBV4-1	ASSQDRSYNEQF
TRBJ1-6	13	TRBV5-6	ASSSGTGTNSPLH